These T cell receptor beta chains were read from a single sample in a study of T-cell memory formation after mild COVID-19. TCRdb re-called the 5' RACE reads through MiXCR, storing one row per CDR3 protein. The sample records over 350,000 distinct CDR3 sequences, 20% to 25% being singletons. The specimen sequenced was PBMCs or a T cell subset sorted from them (not recorded which). Every receptor here comes from an adult woman who had mild COVID-19 (a few samples of this study predate the infection). Cell type and time point are not known. The CDR3 runs from the conserved cysteine through the conserved F or W. Each record gives: J gene, V gene, clone size, D gene, CDR3 DNA, CDR3 protein. D genes are given only for firm matches. Clone size is not always given. Where it is, it says once, few, many or a class for expanded clones.

j_call: TRBJ2-2
v_call: TRBV5-1
clone_size: few
d_call: TRBD2
cdr3_nt: TGCGCCAGCAGCTTGTTGCGGGAGACCGGGGAGCTGTTTTTT
cdr3_aa: CASSLLRETGELFF

j_call: TRBJ1-2
v_call: TRBV18
clone_size: NA
d_call: NA
cdr3_nt: TGTGCCAGCTCACCACCGATAGGCACGGATGGCTACACCTTC
cdr3_aa: CASSPPIGTDGYTF

j_call: TRBJ2-1
v_call: TRBV4-3
clone_size: few
d_call: NA
cdr3_nt: TGCGCCAGCAGCCAAGATTTCTGGGGTAGCTCCTACAATGAGCAGTTCTTC
cdr3_aa: CASSQDFWGSSYNEQFF

j_call: TRBJ2-4
v_call: TRBV24-1
clone_size: many
d_call: NA
cdr3_nt: TGTGCCACCAGTGATTCCCCCGATGGGAACATTCAGTACTTC
cdr3_aa: CATSDSPDGNIQYF

j_call: TRBJ2-3
v_call: TRBV30
clone_size: few
d_call: NA
cdr3_nt: TGTGCCTGGAAGAGTTGGGGACTTAATTCAGATACGCAGTATTTT
cdr3_aa: CAWKSWGLNSDTQYF

j_call: TRBJ2-5
v_call: TRBV5-1
clone_size: few
d_call: NA
cdr3_nt: TGCGCCAGCAGCTTGGAGGGGCTGGAAGAGACCCAGTACTTC
cdr3_aa: CASSLEGLEETQYF

j_call: TRBJ2-7
v_call: TRBV12-3/TRBV12-4
clone_size: NA
d_call: NA
cdr3_nt: TGTGCCAGCAGTTTAAGGATGAGGGCTCATTGCCTTAAGTTCTCCTACGAGCAGTACTTC
cdr3_aa: CASSLRMRAHCLKFSYEQYF

j_call: TRBJ1-5
v_call: TRBV5-6
clone_size: NA
d_call: NA
cdr3_nt: TGTGCCAGCAGCTCCGGTCGGGGTATCAATCAGCCCCAGCATTTT
cdr3_aa: CASSSGRGINQPQHF

j_call: TRBJ2-7
v_call: TRBV4-3
clone_size: few
d_call: NA
cdr3_nt: TGCGCCAGCAGCCCGCGACACTCCTACGAGCAGTACTTC
cdr3_aa: CASSPRHSYEQYF

j_call: TRBJ2-5
v_call: TRBV7-2
clone_size: few
d_call: NA
cdr3_nt: TGTGCCAGCAGCGCCGTTGGGCAAGAGACCCAGTACTTC
cdr3_aa: CASSAVGQETQYF

j_call: TRBJ2-2
v_call: TRBV7-9
clone_size: NA
d_call: NA
cdr3_nt: TGTGCCAGCAGCTCCTCCCGGCCTACGGGGGACCAACCCACCGGGGAGCTGTTTTTT
cdr3_aa: CASSSSRPTGDQPTGELFF

j_call: TRBJ2-7
v_call: TRBV6-5
clone_size: NA
d_call: TRBD1
cdr3_nt: TGTGCCAGCAGTACCCGGGACAGGCAGTACTTC
cdr3_aa: CASSTRDRQYF

j_call: TRBJ2-5
v_call: TRBV18
clone_size: NA
d_call: NA
cdr3_nt: TGTGCCAGCTCACCATGGCTCAGGGGTGAGACCCAGTACTTC
cdr3_aa: CASSPWLRGETQYF

j_call: TRBJ2-7
v_call: TRBV14
clone_size: NA
d_call: NA
cdr3_nt: TGTGCCAGCAGCCGGACCAGCGAGCAGTACTTC
cdr3_aa: CASSRTSEQYF

j_call: TRBJ2-5
v_call: TRBV12-3/TRBV12-4
clone_size: NA
d_call: NA
cdr3_nt: TGTGCCAGCAATTTTCCGGGCCTGGGGGAGACCCAGTACTTC
cdr3_aa: CASNFPGLGETQYF

j_call: TRBJ2-2
v_call: TRBV5-1
clone_size: few
d_call: NA
cdr3_nt: TGCGCCAGCAGCTTCACCAGGTTGTACACCGGGGAGCTGTTTTTT
cdr3_aa: CASSFTRLYTGELFF

j_call: TRBJ1-2
v_call: TRBV10-3
clone_size: few
d_call: NA
cdr3_nt: TGTGCCATCAGTGAGGACCAAGACTATGGCTACACCTTC
cdr3_aa: CAISEDQDYGYTF

j_call: TRBJ2-1
v_call: TRBV19
clone_size: NA
d_call: TRBD2
cdr3_nt: TGTGCCAGTAGAGGAGAATCGGGACTACCTACTAATGAGCAGTTCTTC
cdr3_aa: CASRGESGLPTNEQFF

j_call: TRBJ2-1
v_call: TRBV6-1
clone_size: NA
d_call: NA
cdr3_nt: TGTGCCAGCAGTGAGTCGCCTTTCCCCCCCTACAATGAGCAGTTCTTC
cdr3_aa: CASSESPFPPYNEQFF

j_call: TRBJ1-1
v_call: TRBV15
clone_size: NA
d_call: NA
cdr3_nt: TGTGCCACCAGCAGAACCCACCTGTGGCGAGAGATGAACACTGAAGCTTTCTTT
cdr3_aa: CATSRTHLWREMNTEAFF

j_call: TRBJ1-1
v_call: TRBV5-1
clone_size: NA
d_call: NA
cdr3_nt: TGCGCCAGCAGCTTGTCCGGCAGCATGAACACTGAAGCTTTCTTT
cdr3_aa: CASSLSGSMNTEAFF

j_call: TRBJ2-1
v_call: TRBV4-1
clone_size: few
d_call: TRBD2
cdr3_nt: TGCGCCAGCAGCCAAGACGGCGGGGGGGCGGTTTGGGAGCAGTTCTTC
cdr3_aa: CASSQDGGGAVWEQFF

j_call: TRBJ2-1
v_call: TRBV4-2
clone_size: NA
d_call: TRBD2
cdr3_nt: TGTGCCAGCAGCCAAGATATAGGCGGGAGGGCCTCCTACAATGAGCAGTTCTTC
cdr3_aa: CASSQDIGGRASYNEQFF

j_call: TRBJ1-4
v_call: TRBV27
clone_size: NA
d_call: TRBD1
cdr3_nt: TGTGCCAGCAAACCGGGACAGGGACATGAAAAACTGTTTTTT
cdr3_aa: CASKPGQGHEKLFF

j_call: TRBJ2-1
v_call: TRBV27
clone_size: many
d_call: NA
cdr3_nt: TGTGCCAGCAGTTTGGACCCGAGCTCCTACAATGAGCAGTTCTTC
cdr3_aa: CASSLDPSSYNEQFF

j_call: TRBJ2-1
v_call: TRBV27
clone_size: few
d_call: TRBD2
cdr3_nt: TGTGCCAGCACCCGAGCGGGGGGATACAATGAGCAGTTCTTC
cdr3_aa: CASTRAGGYNEQFF

j_call: TRBJ2-3
v_call: TRBV5-4
clone_size: NA
d_call: NA
cdr3_nt: TGTGCCAGCAGCTCGTTGAGCACAGATACGCAGTATTTT
cdr3_aa: CASSSLSTDTQYF

j_call: TRBJ1-6
v_call: TRBV6-5
clone_size: few
d_call: NA
cdr3_nt: TGTGCCAGCAGTTACTCGGGCAGGTCTAATTCACCCCTCCACTTT
cdr3_aa: CASSYSGRSNSPLHF

j_call: TRBJ1-5
v_call: TRBV10-3
clone_size: few
d_call: NA
cdr3_nt: TGTGCCATCAGTGAGGGAGTTACTCAGCCCCAGCATTTT
cdr3_aa: CAISEGVTQPQHF

j_call: TRBJ2-2
v_call: TRBV3-1
clone_size: NA
d_call: TRBD1
cdr3_nt: TGTGCCAGCAGCCCCTCGGGACAGGGAAACACCGGGGAGCTGTTTTTT
cdr3_aa: CASSPSGQGNTGELFF

j_call: TRBJ2-4
v_call: TRBV7-2
clone_size: many
d_call: NA
cdr3_nt: TGTGCCAGCAGCTTAGAAGGAGGGGGCCGGACCAAAAACATTCAGTACTTC
cdr3_aa: CASSLEGGGRTKNIQYF

j_call: TRBJ2-7
v_call: TRBV20-1
clone_size: few
d_call: TRBD2
cdr3_nt: TGCAGTGCTAGAGAACCGGGACTAGCGGGGTACGAGCAGTACTTC
cdr3_aa: CSAREPGLAGYEQYF

j_call: TRBJ2-4
v_call: TRBV12-3/TRBV12-4
clone_size: few
d_call: TRBD2
cdr3_nt: TGTGCCAGCAGTCGACTGGGGGGGAGGACCTTAGCCAAAAACATTCAGTACTTC
cdr3_aa: CASSRLGGRTLAKNIQYF

j_call: TRBJ1-2
v_call: TRBV7-9
clone_size: few
d_call: NA
cdr3_nt: TGTGCCAGCAGCTGGACAGTTCCCGATGGCTACACCTTC
cdr3_aa: CASSWTVPDGYTF

j_call: TRBJ2-4
v_call: TRBV6-5
clone_size: NA
d_call: NA
cdr3_nt: TGTGCCAGCAGTCCAGACCGAGGGCCAAACATTCAGTACTTC
cdr3_aa: CASSPDRGPNIQYF

j_call: TRBJ2-2
v_call: TRBV5-1
clone_size: NA
d_call: TRBD1
cdr3_nt: TGCGCCAGCAGCTTGTTCCAGGGGGCGAACACCGGGGAGCTGTTTTTT
cdr3_aa: CASSLFQGANTGELFF

j_call: TRBJ1-5
v_call: TRBV15
clone_size: NA
d_call: TRBD1
cdr3_nt: TGTGCCACGGGGACAGGCAATCAGCCCCAGCATTTT
cdr3_aa: CATGTGNQPQHF

j_call: TRBJ2-2
v_call: TRBV6-2/TRBV6-3
clone_size: NA
d_call: TRBD2
cdr3_nt: TGTGCCAGCAGTTACTTCGGGACTAGCGGTTACACCGGGGAGCTGTTTTTT
cdr3_aa: CASSYFGTSGYTGELFF

j_call: TRBJ2-1
v_call: TRBV12-3/TRBV12-4
clone_size: NA
d_call: NA
cdr3_nt: TGTGCCAGCAGTTCGGACCGGCCTGAGCAGTTCTTC
cdr3_aa: CASSSDRPEQFF

j_call: TRBJ2-7
v_call: TRBV9
clone_size: few
d_call: TRBD2
cdr3_nt: TGTGCCAGCAGCGTAGCTAGCGGGAGTTCCGAGCAGTACTTC
cdr3_aa: CASSVASGSSEQYF

j_call: TRBJ1-1
v_call: TRBV12-3/TRBV12-4
clone_size: NA
d_call: TRBD1
cdr3_nt: TGTGCCAGCAGTTTCCAGGGGGCGGGCACTGAAGCTTTCTTT
cdr3_aa: CASSFQGAGTEAFF

j_call: TRBJ1-1
v_call: TRBV20-1
clone_size: many
d_call: TRBD1
cdr3_nt: TGCAGTGCTAGAGATATGGACAGGTCGGGCGAATTGAACACTGAAGCTTTCTTT
cdr3_aa: CSARDMDRSGELNTEAFF

j_call: TRBJ1-1
v_call: TRBV11-1
clone_size: NA
d_call: TRBD1
cdr3_nt: TGTGCCAGCAGCTTAGCATGGACAGGGACGGACACTGAAGCTTTCTTT
cdr3_aa: CASSLAWTGTDTEAFF

j_call: TRBJ1-5
v_call: TRBV2
clone_size: many
d_call: NA
cdr3_nt: TGTGCCAGCAGCGGTCTTGGGATTAGCAATCAGCCCCAGCATTTT
cdr3_aa: CASSGLGISNQPQHF

j_call: TRBJ2-6
v_call: TRBV12-3/TRBV12-4
clone_size: NA
d_call: TRBD1
cdr3_nt: TGTGCCAGCAGAGGACAGGGGGCGGTCGGGGCCAACGTCCTGACTTTC
cdr3_aa: CASRGQGAVGANVLTF

j_call: TRBJ2-7
v_call: TRBV7-3
clone_size: few
d_call: NA
cdr3_nt: TGTGCCAGCAGCTTAGAATCTGGCTACTCCTACGAGCAGTACTTC
cdr3_aa: CASSLESGYSYEQYF

j_call: TRBJ1-2
v_call: TRBV3-1
clone_size: few
d_call: TRBD1
cdr3_nt: TGTGCCAGCAGCCAAGGAGACAGGGGCGCCGGGGGCTACACCTTC
cdr3_aa: CASSQGDRGAGGYTF

j_call: TRBJ2-7
v_call: TRBV4-2
clone_size: many
d_call: NA
cdr3_nt: TGTGCCAGCAGCCAAGTAGGGACTGCGGGCTCCTACGAGCAGTACTTC
cdr3_aa: CASSQVGTAGSYEQYF

j_call: TRBJ2-1
v_call: TRBV12-3/TRBV12-4
clone_size: few
d_call: TRBD2
cdr3_nt: TGTGCCAGCGGAAAGACTAGCGGGCGTCTGAATGAGCAGTTCTTC
cdr3_aa: CASGKTSGRLNEQFF